This T cell receptor (beta chain) originates from a study of blood T cell repertoires in COVID-19. Across the whole study: The origin of the acute and convalescent COVID-19 samples was the United States, Italy and Spain. The analysed material was cDNA or gDNA that came from T cells, B-cell-depleted T cells, or PBMCs.

Looked up from germline, CDR1 is SGHTA and CDR2 is FQGTGA. V dropped 4 bases and J dropped 8; count of bases not matched to a gene: 7. The CDR3 has 15 residues. Original data processing: For nucleated cells, counts were estimated from reference gene primer amplification. Libraries were prepared by immunoSEQ multiplex PCR; TCRdb keeps only in-frame clonotypes and omits some of them. Clonal size and the V and J genes are those of that table, whereas D and trimming came from the DNA. This sample has about 330,000 clones, with roughly 82% found just once. The chain is built from TRBV7-3 and TRBJ2-1; 11 bases fit TRBD2. This TCR came from a woman between 45 and 65 years old with acute or convalescent COVID-19. The sequenced sample consisted of peripheral blood. The CDR3 loop reads CASSSSGRSRDEQFF. For the CDR3, the DNA is TGTGCCAGCAGCTCTAGCGGGAGGTCGCGAGATGAGCAGTTCTTC. Variable domain in full (rest from reference TRBV7-3 and TRBJ2-1): GAGVSQTPSNKVTEKGKYVELRCDPISGHTALYWYRQSLGQGPEFLIYFQGTGAADDSGLPNDRFFAVRPEGSVSTLKIQRTERGDSAVYLCASSSSGRSRDEQFFGPGTRLTVL.